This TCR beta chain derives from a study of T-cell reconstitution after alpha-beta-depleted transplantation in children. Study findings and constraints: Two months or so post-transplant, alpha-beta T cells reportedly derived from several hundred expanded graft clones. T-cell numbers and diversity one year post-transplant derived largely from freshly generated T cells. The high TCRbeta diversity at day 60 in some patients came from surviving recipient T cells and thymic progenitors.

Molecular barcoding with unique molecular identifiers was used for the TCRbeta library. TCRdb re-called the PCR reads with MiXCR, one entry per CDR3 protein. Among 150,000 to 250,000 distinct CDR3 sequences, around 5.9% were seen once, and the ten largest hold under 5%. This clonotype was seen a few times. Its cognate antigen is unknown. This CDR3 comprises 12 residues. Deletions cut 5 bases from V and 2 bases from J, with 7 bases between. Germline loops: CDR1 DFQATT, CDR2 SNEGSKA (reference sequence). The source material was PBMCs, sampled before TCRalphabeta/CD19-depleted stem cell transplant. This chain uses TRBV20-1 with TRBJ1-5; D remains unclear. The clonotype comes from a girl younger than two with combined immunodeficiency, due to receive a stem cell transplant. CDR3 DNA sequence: TGCAGTGCTCGTACCGGCAATCAGCCCCAGCATTTT. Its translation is CSARTGNQPQHF.